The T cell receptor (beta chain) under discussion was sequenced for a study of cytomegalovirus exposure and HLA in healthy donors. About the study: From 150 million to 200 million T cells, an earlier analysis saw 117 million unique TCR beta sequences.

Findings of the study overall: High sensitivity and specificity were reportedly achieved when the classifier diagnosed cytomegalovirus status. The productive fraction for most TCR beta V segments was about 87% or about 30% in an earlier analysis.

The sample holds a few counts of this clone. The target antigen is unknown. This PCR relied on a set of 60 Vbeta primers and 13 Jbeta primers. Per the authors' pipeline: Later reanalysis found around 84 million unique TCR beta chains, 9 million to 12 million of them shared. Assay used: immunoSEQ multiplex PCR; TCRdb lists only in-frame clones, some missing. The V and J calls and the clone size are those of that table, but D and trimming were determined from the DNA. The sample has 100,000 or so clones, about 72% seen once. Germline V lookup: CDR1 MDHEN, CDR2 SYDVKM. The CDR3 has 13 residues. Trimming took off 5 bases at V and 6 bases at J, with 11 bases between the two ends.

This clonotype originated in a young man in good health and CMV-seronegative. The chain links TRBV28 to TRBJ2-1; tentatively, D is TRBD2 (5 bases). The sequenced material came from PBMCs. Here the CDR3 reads CASSTGLGNEQFF. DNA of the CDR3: TGTGCCAGCAGTACGGGATTGGGCAATGAGCAGTTCTTC.